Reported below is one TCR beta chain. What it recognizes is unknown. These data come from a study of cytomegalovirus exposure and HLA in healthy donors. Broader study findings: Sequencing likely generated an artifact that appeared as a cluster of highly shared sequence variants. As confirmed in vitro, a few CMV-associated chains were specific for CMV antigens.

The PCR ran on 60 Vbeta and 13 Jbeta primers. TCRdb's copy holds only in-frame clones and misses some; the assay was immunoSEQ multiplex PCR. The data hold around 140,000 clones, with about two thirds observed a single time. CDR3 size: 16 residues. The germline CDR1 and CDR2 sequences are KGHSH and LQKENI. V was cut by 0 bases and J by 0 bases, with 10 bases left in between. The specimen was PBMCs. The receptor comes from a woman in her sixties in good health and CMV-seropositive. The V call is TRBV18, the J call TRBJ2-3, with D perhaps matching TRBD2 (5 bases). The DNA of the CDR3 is TGTGCCAGCTCACCACCGAGAAGCGGTAGCACAGATACGCAGTATTTT. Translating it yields CASSPPRSGSTDTQYF.